This TCR beta chain was identified in a study of patients and donors after allogeneic stem cell transplantation. TCRdb analysed the RT-PCR reads with MiXCR anew, one entry per CDR3 protein. The sample lists some 960,000 distinct CDR3 sequences; 15% to 20% were seen once. The CDR3 is 11 residues long. The germline V gene encodes CDR1 SQVTM and CDR2 ANQGSEA. After removal of 7 bases from V and 7 bases from J, the junction contained 4 bases not matched to a gene. This clonotype was detected only a few times. The chain employs TRBV29-1 and TRBJ2-1; 7 positions match TRBD1. What was sequenced was blood, either unsorted or a sorted T cell fraction (not recorded which). The TCR sequence derives from a human donor who was either an allogeneic HSCT recipient or a stem cell or donor lymphocyte infusion donor (not recorded which). It is not recorded whose cells these are; they may come from a transplant donor. CDR3: CSAIRGNEQFF. Here the CDR3 DNA reads TGCAGCGCGATCAGGGGGAATGAGCAGTTCTTC.